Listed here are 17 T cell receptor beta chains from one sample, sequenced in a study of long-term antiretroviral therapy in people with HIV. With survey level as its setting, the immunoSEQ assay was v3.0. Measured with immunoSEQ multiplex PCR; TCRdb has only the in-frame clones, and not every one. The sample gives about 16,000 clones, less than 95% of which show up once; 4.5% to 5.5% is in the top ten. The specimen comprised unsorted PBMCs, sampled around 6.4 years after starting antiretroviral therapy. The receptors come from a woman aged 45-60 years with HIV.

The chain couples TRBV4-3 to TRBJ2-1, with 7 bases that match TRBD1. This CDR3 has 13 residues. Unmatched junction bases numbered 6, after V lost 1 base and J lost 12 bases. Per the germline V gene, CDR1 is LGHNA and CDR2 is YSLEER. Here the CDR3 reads CASSQGTGAGQFF. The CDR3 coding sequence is TGCGCCAGCAGCCAAGGTACAGGGGCGGGGCAGTTCTTC.

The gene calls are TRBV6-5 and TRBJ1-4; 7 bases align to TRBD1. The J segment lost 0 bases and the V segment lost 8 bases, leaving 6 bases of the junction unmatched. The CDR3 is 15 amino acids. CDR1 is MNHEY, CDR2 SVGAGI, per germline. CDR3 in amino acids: CASRGDRATNEKLFF. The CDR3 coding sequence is TGTGCCAGCCGCGGTGACAGGGCAACTAATGAAAAACTGTTTTTT.

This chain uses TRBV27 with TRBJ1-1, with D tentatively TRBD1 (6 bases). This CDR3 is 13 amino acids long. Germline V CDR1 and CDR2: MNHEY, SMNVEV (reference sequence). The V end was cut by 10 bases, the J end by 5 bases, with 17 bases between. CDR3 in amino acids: CATWGAGRTEAFF. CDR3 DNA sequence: TGTGCCACCTGGGGGGCTGGGAGAACTGAAGCTTTCTTT.

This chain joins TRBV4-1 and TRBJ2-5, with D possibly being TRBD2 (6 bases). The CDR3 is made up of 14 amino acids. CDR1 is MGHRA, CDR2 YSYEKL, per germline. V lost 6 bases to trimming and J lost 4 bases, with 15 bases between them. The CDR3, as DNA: TGCGCCAGCAGTGCGGACTATTGGGGAGAGACCCAGTACTTC. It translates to CASSADYWGETQYF.

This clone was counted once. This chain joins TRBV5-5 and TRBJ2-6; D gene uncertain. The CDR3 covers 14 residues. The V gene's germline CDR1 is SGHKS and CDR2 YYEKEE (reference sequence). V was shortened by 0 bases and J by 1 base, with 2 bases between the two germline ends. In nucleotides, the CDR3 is TGTGCCAGCAGCTTGGGTTCTGGGGCCAACGTCCTGACTTTC. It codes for CASSLGSGANVLTF.

CDR3 sequence: CSVLSSGPSYEQYF. The CDR3 nucleotides are TGCAGTGTACTCTCTAGCGGGCCTTCCTACGAGCAGTACTTC. This sequence joins TRBV29-1 and TRBJ2-5; 8 bases agree with TRBD2. The J call may be wrong; the DNA end is better matched by TRBJ2-7. Germline CDR1 SQVTM, CDR2 ANQGSEA. The CDR3 runs to 14 residues.

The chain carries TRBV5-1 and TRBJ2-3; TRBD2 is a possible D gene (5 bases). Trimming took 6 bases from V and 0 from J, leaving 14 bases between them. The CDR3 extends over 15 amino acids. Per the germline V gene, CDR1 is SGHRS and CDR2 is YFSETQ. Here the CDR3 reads CASNAAEISTDTQYF. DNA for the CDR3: TGCGCCAGCAACGCAGCGGAAATTAGCACAGATACGCAGTATTTT. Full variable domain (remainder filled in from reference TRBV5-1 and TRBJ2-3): KAGVTQTPRYLIKTRGQQVTLSCSPISGHRSVSWYQQTPGQGLQFLFEYFSETQRNKGNFPGRFSGRQFSNSRSEMNVSTLELGDSALYLCASNAAEISTDTQYFGPGTRLTVL.

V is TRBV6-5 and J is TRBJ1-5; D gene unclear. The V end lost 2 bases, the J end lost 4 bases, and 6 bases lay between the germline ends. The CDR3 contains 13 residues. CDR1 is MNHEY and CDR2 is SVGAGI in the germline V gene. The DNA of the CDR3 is TGTGCCAGCAGTTACGACGGGAATCAGCCCCAGCATTTT. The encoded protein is CASSYDGNQPQHF.

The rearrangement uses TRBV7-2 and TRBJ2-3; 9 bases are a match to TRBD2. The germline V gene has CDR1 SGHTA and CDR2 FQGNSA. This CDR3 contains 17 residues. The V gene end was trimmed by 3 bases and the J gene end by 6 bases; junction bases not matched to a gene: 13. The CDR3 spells CASSFRASGMGGDTQYF. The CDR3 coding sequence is TGTGCCAGCAGCTTTAGGGCTAGCGGGATGGGTGGGGATACGCAGTATTTT.

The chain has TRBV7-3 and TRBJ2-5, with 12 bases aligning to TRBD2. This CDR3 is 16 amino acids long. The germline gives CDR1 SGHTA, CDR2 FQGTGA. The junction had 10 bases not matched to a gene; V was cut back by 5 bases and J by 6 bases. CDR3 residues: CASSPSRLAGEKTQYF. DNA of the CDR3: TGTGCCAGCAGCCCTTCCCGACTAGCGGGAGAGAAGACCCAGTACTTC.

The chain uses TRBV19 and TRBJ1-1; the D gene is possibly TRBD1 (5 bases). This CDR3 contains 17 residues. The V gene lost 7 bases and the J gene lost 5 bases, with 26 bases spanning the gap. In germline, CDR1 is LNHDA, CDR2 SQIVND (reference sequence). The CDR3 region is CASTFKNGALRGTEAFF. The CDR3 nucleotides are TGTGCCAGTACCTTTAAGAATGGGGCTCTACGGGGGACTGAAGCTTTCTTT.

The CDR3 nucleotides are TGTGCCAGTAGCGCCGGCGATGAGCAGTTCTTC. The encoded protein is CASSAGDEQFF. The chain joins TRBV19 to TRBJ2-1; D remains unclear. Germline V gives CDR1 LNHDA, CDR2 SQIVND (reference sequence). This CDR3 is 11 amino acids long. V was trimmed by 6 bases and J by 8 bases, leaving 8 bases between them. The variable domain in full, with the rest retrieved from reference TRBV19 and TRBJ2-1, is DGGITQSPKYLFRKEGQNVTLSCEQNLNHDAMYWYRQDPGQGLRLIYYSQIVNDFQKGDIAEGYSVSREKKESFPLTVTSAQKNPTAFYLCASSAGDEQFFGPGTRLTVL.

In DNA form, the CDR3 reads TGTGCCAGCGTAGCGGGAAGCTCCTACGAGCAGTACTTC. It encodes CASVAGSSYEQYF. The chain recombines TRBV28 with TRBJ2-7, with 8 positions matching TRBD2. Germline lookup yields CDR1 MDHEN and CDR2 SYDVKM. After removal of 8 bases from V and 0 bases from J, the junction contained 3 bases not matched to a gene. CDR3 length: 13 amino acids. Combining the CDR3 with reference TRBV28 and TRBJ2-7 gives the whole variable domain DVKVTQSSRYLVKRTGEKVFLECVQDMDHENMFWYRQDPGLGLRLIYFSYDVKMKEKGDIPEGYSVSREKKERFSLILESASTNQTSMYLCASVAGSSYEQYFGPGTRLTVT.

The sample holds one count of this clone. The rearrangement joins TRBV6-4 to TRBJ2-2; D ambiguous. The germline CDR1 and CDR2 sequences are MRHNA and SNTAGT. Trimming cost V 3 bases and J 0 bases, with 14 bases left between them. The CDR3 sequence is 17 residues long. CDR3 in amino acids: CASSERYGSANTGELFF. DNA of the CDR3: TGTGCCAGCAGTGAAAGATACGGAAGCGCGAACACCGGGGAGCTGTTTTTT.

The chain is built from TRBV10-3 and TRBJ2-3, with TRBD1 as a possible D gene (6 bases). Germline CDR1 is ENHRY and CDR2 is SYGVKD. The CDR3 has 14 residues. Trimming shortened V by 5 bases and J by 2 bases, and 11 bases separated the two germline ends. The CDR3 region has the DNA TGTGCCATCAGTCAAGGACAGTTCACAGATACGCAGTATTTT. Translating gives CAISQGQFTDTQYF.

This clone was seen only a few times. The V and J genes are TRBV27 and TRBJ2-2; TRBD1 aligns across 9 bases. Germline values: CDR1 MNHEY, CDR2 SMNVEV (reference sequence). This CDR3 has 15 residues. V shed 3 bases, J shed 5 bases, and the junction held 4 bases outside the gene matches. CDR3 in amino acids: CASSLGTGRTGELFF. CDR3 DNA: TGTGCCAGCAGTTTGGGGACAGGGCGTACCGGGGAGCTGTTTTTT.

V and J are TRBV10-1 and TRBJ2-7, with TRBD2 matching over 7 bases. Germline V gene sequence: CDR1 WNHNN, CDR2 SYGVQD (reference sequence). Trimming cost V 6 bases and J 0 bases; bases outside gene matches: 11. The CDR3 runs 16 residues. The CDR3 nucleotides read TGCGCCAGCAGCTGGCGGCCAACGGGGGGCTCCTACGAGCAGTACTTC. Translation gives CASSWRPTGGSYEQYF.